This record looks at one TCR beta chain sequence and its context. The target of this receptor is not known. Qualities for individual bases were not recorded, and no much larger clone is one base off. The treatment or condition label of this sample denotes: about 20 received Ad26.COV2.S at low or high dose, single or two shots; about 5 received placebo; per-sample allocation not given. For vaccine and placebo recipients, the sequenced repertoires came from samples collected on day 63 after the first injection. In Cohort 1b, fewer than 30 adults aged 18-55 years were enrolled at a single site in Boston, USA, between 29 July and 7 August 2020. Ad26.COV2.S was a replication-incompetent adenovirus type 26 vector that expressed a prefusion-stabilized SARS-CoV-2 spike protein derived from the original Wuhan strain. The source of the sample is a study of Ad26.COV2.S vaccination and SARS-CoV-2 variants (dated by TCRdb to 2020 to 2023). Turning to the overall study: Donors in the vaccine arm were drawn from COV1001, a phase I-IIa trial of Ad26.COV2.S in healthy adults that was multicentre, randomized, double-blind and placebo-controlled. Ad26.COV2.S was given intramuscularly at 5x10^10 or 1x10^11 viral particles, as a single shot or as two shots 56 days apart. TCRbeta repertoire sequencing served as the tool for gauging how specific and how broad the SARS-CoV-2-reactive T cell receptors were following Ad26.COV2.S vaccination. A total of around 32 samples were included in the TCR-sequenced set, comprising around 19 Ad26.COV2.S vaccine recipients, 5 placebo recipients and 8 SARS-CoV-2 convalescent individuals. Trial participants were randomized into five groups of five, in which low-dose or high-dose Ad26.COV2.S was given once or twice, or placebo was given on both occasions. Investigators remained blinded to trial group allocation during experiments and outcome assessment.

TCRbeta CDR3 regions were sequenced with the immunoSEQ Assay. After extraction, genomic DNA underwent amplification by bias-controlled multiplex PCR, followed by high-throughput sequencing. From the authors' description of their analysis: To quantify the absolute abundance of each unique TCRbeta CDR3 region, sequences were collapsed and filtered. Usable DNA was measured by amplifying reference genes present in all nucleated cells, and TCRbeta template counts were normalized to that usable DNA to estimate T cell fraction. Repertoire TCRs were annotated as SARS-CoV-2-specific when V gene, CDR3 amino acid sequence and J gene were exactly matched to a known reactive TCR set. The reference SARS-CoV-2 TCR set came from MIRA and was filtered for enrichment in COVID-19-positive ImmuneCODE repertoires, removing public or cross-reactive TCRs. Based on the MIRA antigens, annotated TCRs were further analysed at the level of specific ORF or position within ORF. Depth was the summed frequency of annotated unique rearrangements, while breadth was defined as annotated unique rearrangements over total unique productive rearrangements. Two-sided Wilcoxon rank-sum tests were applied when comparing TCR breadth between groups. TCRdb obtained this table from immuneACCESS and retained in-frame rearrangements with V and J assigned. These tables miss some clones; where compared with another copy, unresolved V genes account for less than half of the shortfall, and the remainder is unexplained. The V and J calls and the clone size are those of that table, but D and trimming were determined from the DNA. The sample table shows roughly 390,000 clones, and roughly nine tenths are seen once. The ten top clones hold 3.5% of the sample.

The CDR3, cysteine through phenylalanine, is 13 amino acids long. This entry keeps only the CDR3 DNA: 39 bases, framed from base 1. V and J are truncated by 2 bases and 3 bases respectively, leaving an intervening sequence of 8 bases. On the study overall, not on this receptor specifically: Substantial breadth of spike-specific CD8+ and CD4+ T cell responses was reported after vaccination. Comparing responses between vaccine doses or regimens was not something the study was powered to do. Comparable non-spike TCR breadth was observed between vaccine and placebo recipients, consistent with only spike being contained in the vaccine. The authors noted that the TCR breadth and depth analyses may have underestimated total T cell responses. Spike-specific TCR breadth was higher in Ad26.COV2.S recipients than in placebo recipients (P = 0.0014).

The source material was peripheral blood, sampled in a trial of Ad26.COV2.S vaccine versus placebo. The chain uses TRBV12-3 or TRBV12-4 and TRBJ2-7; the D gene cannot be named for sure. This TCR came from a person aged 18-65 years who received the Ad26.COV2.S COVID-19 vaccine or a placebo. The encoded CDR3 is CASSLKYVYEQYF. The DNA reads as follows: TGTGCCAGCAGTTTAAAGTACGTCTACGAGCAGTACTTC.